This TCR beta chain appears in the sequencing data of a study of blood T cell repertoires in COVID-19. Data came from immunoSEQ multiplex PCR; TCRdb stores just in-frame clones and leaves some out. The sample shows hundreds of thousands of clones, around 83% of them seen only once. The CDR3 length is 13 residues. Germline values: CDR1 SEHNR, CDR2 FQNEAQ (reference sequence). The V end lost 3 bases, the J end lost 5 bases, and 7 bases lay between the germline ends. The specimen was peripheral blood. V is TRBV7-9 and J is TRBJ1-4; no clear D gene. The receptor was derived from a woman in her 50s with acute or convalescent COVID-19. CDR3: CASSFPANEKLFF. The CDR3 DNA sequence: TGTGCCAGCAGCTTCCCAGCGAATGAAAAACTGTTTTTT.